A selection of T cell receptor beta chains follows, all from one sample in a study of chemoradiotherapy in HPV16-positive cancers. TCRdb keeps only in-frame clones here, not all; method: immunoSEQ multiplex PCR. The data contain just under 8,000 clones, approximately 73% of them seen just once; the ten biggest clones take up approximately 31%. The specimen was taken from a patient who underwent chemoradiotherapy. The receptors shown here come from a human donor with HPV-associated anogenital cancer. Both conserved end residues are part of each CDR3. A D gene is named only where the DNA matches it firmly. Expanded clones are given a class, and other clones once, few, many or no size at all.

NA	TRBV7-2	few	TRBJ1-2	TGTGCCAGCAGCCCGGGACTTAACTATGGCTACACCTTC	CASSPGLNYGYTF
NA	TRBV25-1	few	TRBJ1-6	TGTGCCAGCAGCGATCGACAGGCTTATAATTCACCCCTCCACTTT	CASSDRQAYNSPLHF
TRBD1	TRBV7-2	NA	TRBJ1-1	TGTGCCAGCACAAAACAGGGGGGCTCGGGGGAAGCTTTCTTT	CASTKQGGSGEAFF
NA	TRBV28	NA	TRBJ2-6	TGTGCCAGCAGTTTTTTAAGCTCTGGGGCCAACGTCCTGACTTTC	CASSFLSSGANVLTF
NA	TRBV28	NA	TRBJ1-5	TGTGCCAGCAGAGGGAGTCGTAGGGGCAATCAGCCCCAGCATTTT	CASRGSRRGNQPQHF
NA	TRBV11-2	few	TRBJ1-1	TGTGCCAGCAGCTTAGTCCTTTTCGCTGAAGCTTTCTTT	CASSLVLFAEAFF
NA	TRBV7-9	NA	TRBJ2-4	TGTGCCAGCAGCTCGCCTGAGGACTACAAAAACATTCAGTACTTC	CASSSPEDYKNIQYF
TRBD2	TRBV5-4	NA	TRBJ2-2	TGTGCCAGCAGCCCGACTAGCGGGGCGAACACCGGGGAGCTGTTTTTT	CASSPTSGANTGELFF
NA	TRBV6-5	medium-sized	TRBJ1-5	TGTGCCAGTCAGGGTAACAATCAGCCCCAGCATTTT	CASQGNNQPQHF
NA	TRBV23-1	NA	TRBJ2-2	TGCGCCAGCGGTCGAACCGGGACGAACACCGGGGAGCTGTTTTTT	CASGRTGTNTGELFF
TRBD1	TRBV7-8	NA	TRBJ1-1	TGTGCCAGCAGCTTAGCCGACAGGGCATGGGGGAACACTGAAGCTTTCTTT	CASSLADRAWGNTEAFF
NA	TRBV28	NA	TRBJ1-3	TGTGCCAGCAGACGGACAGTAATCTCTGGAAACACCATATATTTT	CASRRTVISGNTIYF
TRBD1	TRBV25-1	NA	TRBJ2-1	TGTGCCAGCAGTGCCGACAGGGGGGGTACTTACAATGAGCAGTTCTTC	CASSADRGGTYNEQFF
TRBD1	TRBV5-5	NA	TRBJ1-4	TGTGCCAGCAGCTTGGGGACAGGGCCTGAAAAACTGTTTTTT	CASSLGTGPEKLFF
NA	TRBV2	NA	TRBJ2-3	TGTGCCAGCAGTTTACAGGGCCCGGGGGATACGCAGTATTTT	CASSLQGPGDTQYF
TRBD2	TRBV11-1	few	TRBJ2-7	TGTGCCAGCAGCTTGGGCTTGGGAGCGGGAGGCTCCTACGAGCAGTACTTC	CASSLGLGAGGSYEQYF